A single sample gave rise to the 16 T cell receptor beta chains below, sequenced in a study of healthy donors' naive CD4 and CD8 T cells. TCR libraries were built from approximately 0.55 ug of total RNA by linear amplification. TCRdb analysed the reads with MiXCR anew, one entry per CDR3 protein. The table records about 180,000 distinct CDR3 sequences, 65% to 75% of them present only once. The sample was naive CD4+ and CD8+ T cells sorted from blood, pooled from several donors. All receptors come from a pool of human donors in good health; the sample pools cells from several healthy donors.

The chain carries TRBV30 and TRBJ2-7; 7 bases align to TRBD1. The germline CDR1 and CDR2 sequences are GTSNPN and SVGIG (reference sequence). V lost 6 bases and J lost 2; bases outside the gene matches: 7. CDR3 length: 13 residues. CDR3 residues: CACARDRTYEQYF. The CDR3 nucleotides read TGTGCCTGCGCCCGGGACAGAACCTACGAGCAGTACTTC.

The gene calls are TRBV27 and TRBJ1-2; the D is unclear. V was cut by 0 bases and J by 8 bases, with 10 bases left in between. Germline V gene sequence: CDR1 MNHEY, CDR2 SMNVEV (reference sequence). The CDR3 contains 13 residues. CDR3: CASSLSIRVGYTF. CDR3 sequence (DNA): TGTGCCAGCAGTTTATCGATACGGGTCGGCTACACCTTC.

This chain uses TRBV27 with TRBJ1-5; D perhaps matches TRBD1 (5 bases). The CDR3 totals 15 residues. The V end lost 5 bases, the J end lost 7 bases, and 18 bases lay between the germline ends. Germline CDR1 and CDR2: MNHEY and SMNVEV (reference sequence). For the CDR3, the DNA is TGTGCCAGCAGTAACTCGGGGGTGTATGGACAGCCCCAGCATTTT. Protein sequence: CASSNSGVYGQPQHF.

The chain joins TRBV27 to TRBJ2-5; D ambiguous. Germline V gene sequence: CDR1 MNHEY, CDR2 SMNVEV (reference sequence). The CDR3 is 13 amino acids. V lost 0 bases and J 5 bases, leaving 7 bases between the germline ends. CDR3 in amino acids: CASSLSYLETQYF. CDR3 nucleotide sequence: TGTGCCAGCAGTTTATCGTATTTGGAGACCCAGTACTTC.

In DNA, the CDR3 is TGTGCCTGGAGTCCACGGGACCGTCCTTACTACGAGCAGTACTTC. Translation gives CAWSPRDRPYYEQYF. The chain joins TRBV30 to TRBJ2-7; the D gene could be TRBD1 or TRBD2 (5 bases each). The germline V and J ends were trimmed by 2 bases and 3 bases, with 17 bases remaining between them. Germline V gene data show CDR1 as GTSNPN and CDR2 as SVGIG (reference sequence). The CDR3 is 15 amino acids.

This clonotype came up a few times. This chain uses TRBV5-1 with TRBJ2-7; D possibly corresponds to TRBD2 (7 bases). V was clipped by 1 base and J by 2 bases, with 13 bases between them. Looked up from germline, CDR1 is SGHRS and CDR2 is YFSETQ. The CDR3 loop spans 15 amino acids. The CDR3 region is CASSLLRGAPYEQYF. The CDR3 coding sequence is TGCGCCAGCAGCTTGCTTCGGGGGGCCCCCTACGAGCAGTACTTC.

The count of this clonotype is one. V is TRBV12-3 or TRBV12-4 and J is TRBJ1-5; D perhaps matches TRBD1 (5 bases). Deletions cut 3 bases from V and 11 bases from J, with 14 bases between. This CDR3 is 13 amino acids long. DNA of the CDR3: TGTGCCAGCAGTTTGGGGCACGTTGGGACCCAGCATTTT. Its translation is CASSLGHVGTQHF.

The chain couples TRBV6-5 to TRBJ2-1; no definite D call. Trimming took 6 bases from V and 5 from J, leaving 14 bases between them. This CDR3 contains 14 residues. Germline V gene data show CDR1 as MNHEY and CDR2 as SVGAGI. The DNA for the CDR3 is TGTGCCAGCAGCCGAGTTGCGGTCGACAATGAGCAGTTCTTC. This sequence encodes CASSRVAVDNEQFF.

V and J are TRBV6-5 and TRBJ1-3, with no clear D. V was shortened by 7 bases and J by 0 bases, with 10 bases between the two germline ends. This CDR3 spans 14 amino acids. The V gene's germline CDR1 is MNHEY and CDR2 SVGAGI. CDR3 sequence: CASKTTVSGNTIYF. In DNA, the CDR3 is TGTGCCAGCAAAACGACGGTCTCTGGAAACACCATATATTTT.

This chain links TRBV20-1 with TRBJ2-7, with TRBD2 identical over 7 bases. The CDR3 is made up of 14 amino acids. CDR1 is DFQATT, CDR2 SNEGSKA, per germline (reference sequence). V was pared by 3 bases and J by 0 bases, with 5 bases of the junction left unmatched. The CDR3 DNA sequence: TGCAGTGCTAGTCCTAGCGGCGACTCCTACGAGCAGTACTTC. It codes for CSASPSGDSYEQYF.

The CDR3 DNA reads TGTGCCACCAGCTCCCAAGAAGACGGTGGAGGGCTCCCCTCTGGGGCCAACGTCCTGACTTTC. It yields the protein CATSSQEDGGGLPSGANVLTF. The chain joins TRBV15 to TRBJ2-6; perhaps TRBD2 as D (6 bases). V lost 5 bases, J lost 0 bases, and 26 bases lay in between. The CDR3 sequence is 21 residues long. Per the germline V gene, CDR1 is LNHNV and CDR2 is YYDKDF (reference sequence).

The rearrangement uses TRBV7-2 and TRBJ2-1; D not resolved. This CDR3 region has 14 residues. The V gene lost 1 base and the J gene lost 4 bases, with 8 bases spanning the gap. Germline loops: CDR1 SGHTA, CDR2 FQGNSA. The CDR3 DNA reads TGTGCCAGCAGCTTAGAACAGAGATACAATGAGCAGTTCTTC. Encoded protein: CASSLEQRYNEQFF.

In this sample, this clonotype turned up a few times. V usage is TRBV29-1 and J usage is TRBJ2-1, with 7 bases that match TRBD1. The V gene end was trimmed by 6 bases and the J gene end by 12 bases; junction bases not matched to a gene: 8. CDR1 is SQVTM, CDR2 ANQGSEA, per germline. This CDR3 comprises 11 residues. CDR3 in DNA: TGCAGCGTACTCCGGACAGGTGGGCAGTTCTTC. Amino acid sequence: CSVLRTGGQFF.

On this clonotype itself: One end of the junction varies from germline; a read error may be responsible. V usage is TRBV19 and J usage is TRBJ1-1; no reliable D call. The CDR3 has 12 residues. Germline V gene lookup returns CDR1 LNHDA and CDR2 SQIVND (reference sequence). CDR3 nucleotides: TGTGCCAGTAGACTTGGGAACACTGAAGCTTCCTTT. Its protein is CASRLGNTEASF.

The J gene is TRBJ1-1, the V gene TRBV27; 9 bases fit TRBD1. CDR1 and CDR2 (germline): MNHEY, SMNVEV (reference sequence). V dropped 5 bases and J dropped 2; count of bases not matched to a gene: 9. The CDR3 runs 16 residues. The CDR3 sequence: CASSLLQGAGNTEAFF. CDR3 DNA: TGTGCCAGCAGTCTACTACAGGGGGCCGGCAACACTGAAGCTTTCTTT.

The chain uses TRBV27 and TRBJ2-5; D possibly matches TRBD1 or TRBD2 (5 bases each). The ends were cut back, 5 bases at V and 5 bases at J, with 18 bases in the middle. This CDR3 region has 15 residues. The germline CDR1 and CDR2 sequences are MNHEY and SMNVEV (reference sequence). The CDR3 here is CASSKTWGPRETQYF. As DNA, the CDR3 is TGTGCCAGCAGTAAAACCTGGGGACCTCGGGAGACCCAGTACTTC.